The entry below describes one T cell receptor (beta chain). The sample is drawn from a study of blood T cell repertoires in COVID-19. Deletions cut 4 bases from V and 4 bases from J, with 16 bases between. CDR1 is MNHNS and CDR2 is SASEGT in the germline V gene. This CDR3 region has 16 residues. Libraries were prepared by immunoSEQ multiplex PCR; TCRdb keeps only in-frame clonotypes and omits some of them. Of 55,000 to 90,000 clones listed, over 65% are singletons. What was sequenced was peripheral blood. The chain joins TRBV6-1 to TRBJ2-2; D is perhaps TRBD2 (5 bases). This TCR derives from a woman aged 65 to 85 with acute or convalescent COVID-19. CDR3 DNA: TGTGCCAGCAGTGTGAGCGGCGCCTGGGGCACCGGGGAGCTGTTTTTT. It yields the protein CASSVSGAWGTGELFF.